What follows is one T cell receptor beta chain and its context. Germline lookup yields CDR1 SEHNR and CDR2 FQNEAQ (reference sequence). This CDR3 comprises 15 residues. Trimming took 5 bases from V and 4 from J, leaving 17 bases between them. This sample is drawn from a study of blood T cell repertoires in COVID-19. Study details: Sites in the United States, Italy and Spain provided acute and convalescent COVID-19 samples. T cells, B-cell-depleted T cells, or PBMCs provided the cDNA or gDNA that served as material.

Per the original data handling: How many nucleated cells were present was estimated from reference gene primer amplification. The protocol was immunoSEQ multiplex PCR, while the TCRdb copy is restricted to in-frame clones and leaves out a portion. V and J calls and clone size come straight from that table; D and trimming were deduced from the DNA. The profile shows about 200,000 clones, more than 80% of them singletons. The chain is built from TRBV7-9 and TRBJ1-1, with D possibly TRBD1 on 6 matching bases. The material sequenced was peripheral blood. This TCR came from a man aged 25-40 years who had recovered from COVID-19. CDR3 coding DNA: TGTGCCAGCAGCCGAATTGCAGGGGTGAGCACTGAAGCTTTCTTT. It specifies CASSRIAGVSTEAFF.